These T cell receptor beta chains were read from a single sample in a study of post-analysis software for immune sequencing data. One entry per CDR3 protein, called by TCRdb with MiXCR from the PCR reads. The sample lists 740,000 or so distinct CDR3 sequences; roughly 50% were seen once. Specimen: blood. The receptor source for this set is a girl between 5 and 17 years old with multiple sclerosis. Both conserved end residues are part of each CDR3. Fields, in order: CDR3 length, J gene, V gene, CDR3 protein.

14	TRBJ2-1	TRBV6-5	CASSYSAGYNEQFF
22	TRBJ2-3	TRBV15	CATSSRIHTGLAGEANTDTQYF
14	TRBJ2-7	TRBV6-6	CASSYGQGVYEQYF
11	TRBJ1-2	TRBV5-1	CASLKNYGYTF
14	TRBJ2-1	TRBV19	CASSRTDSYNEQFF
15	NA	TRBV27	CASSRQGASRHEQYF
20	TRBJ2-4	TRBV6-1	CATLPGLGSDLVMAKNIQYF
16	NA	TRBV5-1	CASSPLLAGGPHEQYF
12	TRBJ1-5	TRBV9	CASSVKFQPQHF
16	TRBJ2-5	TRBV7-6	CASSLGAGVNQETQYF
12	TRBJ2-3	TRBV7-8	CAIGRTADTQYF
16	TRBJ1-2	TRBV27	CASSLGGISNNYGYTF
15	TRBJ2-4	TRBV7-9	CASSLDRTAKNIQYF
15	TRBJ2-7	TRBV2	CASSDWRHRTYEQYF
15	TRBJ2-7	TRBV5-1	CASSLDGTISYEQYF
12	TRBJ2-7	TRBV29-1	CSVAYASYEQYF
17	TRBJ2-7	TRBV3-1	CASSQVPSGGPPYEQYF
14	TRBJ2-1	TRBV3-1	CVSSLSGRVNEQFF
20	TRBJ2-6	TRBV21-1	CASSKEAGAATNTGANVLTF
15	TRBJ2-1	TRBV28	CASTQLAGSRDEQFF
17	TRBJ2-3	TRBV12-3/TRBV12-4	CASSLSRQLHFPDTQYF
15	TRBJ2-1	TRBV27	CASSPLFPGSAEQFF
14	TRBJ2-7	TRBV20-1	CSATEWSGTYEQYF
13	TRBJ2-3	TRBV29-1	CSVEDGGTDTQYF
15	TRBJ2-7	TRBV7-2	CASSSGGLWNYEQYF
9	TRBJ1-2	TRBV28	CATHDGYTF
14	TRBJ2-1	TRBV4-2	CASSQDPLKGEQFF
13	TRBJ2-7	TRBV5-1	CASSPGQPKQQYF
12	TRBJ2-4	TRBV12-3/TRBV12-4	CASSPSKMEQYF
16	TRBJ2-3	TRBV5-1	CASRRHREGSTDTQYF
15	TRBJ1-1	TRBV12-3/TRBV12-4	CASSYWDASNTEAFF
17	TRBJ2-3	TRBV20-1	CSARGRQDKLLTDTQYF
18	TRBJ2-3	TRBV4-1	CASSQGSGDRGYTDTQYF
15	TRBJ2-1	TRBV20-1	CSASSQAETYNEQFF
14	TRBJ2-3	TRBV7-2	CASSTGTATDTQYF
14	TRBJ2-3	TRBV20-1	CSAPRDMGTDTQYF
17	TRBJ1-4	TRBV6-5	CASSYSINAKLGEKLFF
15	TRBJ2-7	TRBV12-5	CASGLGPPQSYEQYF
13	TRBJ2-1	TRBV7-9	CASSSRNRDEQFF
15	TRBJ2-7	TRBV7-9	CASSPGKGAIDEQYF
14	TRBJ1-2	TRBV9	CASSGQGANYGYTF
11	TRBJ2-7	TRBV29-1	CSGTSTSEQYF
13	TRBJ2-7	TRBV29-1	CSVEGGRAYEQYF
15	TRBJ2-5	TRBV6-1	CASSGGRKTQETQYF